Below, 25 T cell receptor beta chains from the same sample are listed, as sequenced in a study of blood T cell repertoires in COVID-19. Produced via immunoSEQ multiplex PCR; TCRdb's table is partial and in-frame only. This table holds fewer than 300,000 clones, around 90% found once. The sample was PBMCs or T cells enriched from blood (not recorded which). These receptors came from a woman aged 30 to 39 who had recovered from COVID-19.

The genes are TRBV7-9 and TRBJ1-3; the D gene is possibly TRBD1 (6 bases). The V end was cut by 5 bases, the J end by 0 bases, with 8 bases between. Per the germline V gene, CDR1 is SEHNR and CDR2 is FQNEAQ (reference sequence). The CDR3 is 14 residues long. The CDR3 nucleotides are TGTGCCAGCAGCCCACAGGGCTCTGGAAACACCATATATTTT. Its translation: CASSPQGSGNTIYF.

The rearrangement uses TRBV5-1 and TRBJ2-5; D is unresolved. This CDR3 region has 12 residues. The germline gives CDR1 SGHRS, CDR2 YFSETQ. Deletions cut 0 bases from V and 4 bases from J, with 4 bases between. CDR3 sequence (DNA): TGCGCCAGCAGCTTGGCCCGAGAGACCCAGTACTTC. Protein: CASSLARETQYF.

Written as DNA, the CDR3 is TGTGCCAGCAGCTTAGAACAGGGGGTCGGATTCGATGAGCAGTTCTTC. Translated: CASSLEQGVGFDEQFF. The chain links TRBV5-4 to TRBJ2-1, with TRBD1 matching 8 bases. Germline trimming cut 2 bases from V and 8 bases from J; bases unmatched to any gene: 12. This CDR3 region has 16 residues. CDR1 is SGHNT, CDR2 YYREEE, per germline (reference sequence). Filled out from reference TRBV5-4 and TRBJ2-1, the complete variable domain reads ETGVTQSPTHLIKTRGQQVTLRCSSQSGHNTVSWYQQALGQGPQFIFQYYREEENGRGNFPPRFSGLQFPNYSSELNVNALELDDSALYLCASSLEQGVGFDEQFFGPGTRLTVL.

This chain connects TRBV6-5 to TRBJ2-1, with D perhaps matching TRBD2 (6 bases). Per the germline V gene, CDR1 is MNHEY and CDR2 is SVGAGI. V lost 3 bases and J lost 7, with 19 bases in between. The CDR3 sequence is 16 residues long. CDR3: CASSYGERGLHNEQFF. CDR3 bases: TGTGCCAGCAGTTATGGGGAGAGGGGACTCCATAATGAGCAGTTCTTC.

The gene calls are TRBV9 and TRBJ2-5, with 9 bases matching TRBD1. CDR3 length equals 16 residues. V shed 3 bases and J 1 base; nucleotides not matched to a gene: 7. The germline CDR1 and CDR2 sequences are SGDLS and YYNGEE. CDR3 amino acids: CASSGRPGQGQETQYF. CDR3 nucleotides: TGTGCCAGCAGCGGCCGTCCGGGACAGGGCCAAGAGACCCAGTACTTC.

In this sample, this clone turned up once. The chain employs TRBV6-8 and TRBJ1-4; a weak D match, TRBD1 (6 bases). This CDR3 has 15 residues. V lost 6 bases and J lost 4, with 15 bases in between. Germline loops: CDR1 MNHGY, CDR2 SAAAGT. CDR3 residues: CASRPDDRFNEKLFF. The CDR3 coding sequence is TGTGCCAGCAGACCTGATGACAGGTTTAATGAAAAACTGTTTTTT.

The CDR3 is CASSTGQGVGEKLFF. The CDR3 DNA follows: TGTGCCAGCAGCACAGGACAGGGGGTAGGAGAAAAACTGTTTTTT. The rearrangement links TRBV7-9 to TRBJ1-4, with 10 bases lining up with TRBD1. Unmatched junction bases numbered 8, after V lost 5 bases and J lost 8 bases. In germline, CDR1 is SEHNR, CDR2 FQNEAQ (reference sequence). This CDR3 has 15 residues. The variable domain in full, with the rest retrieved from reference TRBV7-9 and TRBJ1-4, is DTGVSQNPRHKITKRGQNVTFRCDPISEHNRLYWYRQTLGQGPEFLTYFQNEAQLEKSRLLSDRFSAERPKGSFSTLEIQRTEQGDSAMYLCASSTGQGVGEKLFFGSGTQLSVL.

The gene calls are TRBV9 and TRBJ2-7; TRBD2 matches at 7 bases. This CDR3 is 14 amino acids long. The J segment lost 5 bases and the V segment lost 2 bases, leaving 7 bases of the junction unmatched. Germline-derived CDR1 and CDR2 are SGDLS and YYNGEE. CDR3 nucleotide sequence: TGTGCCAGCAGCGTTGGCGGGAGCTCTGACGAGCAGTACTTC. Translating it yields CASSVGGSSDEQYF.

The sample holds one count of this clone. The CDR3 region is CASSLQGTGANVLTF. The DNA for the CDR3 is TGTGCCAGCAGTTTGCAGGGGACTGGGGCCAACGTCCTGACTTTC. J is TRBJ2-6 and V is TRBV28, with D possibly matching TRBD1 (6 bases). The CDR3 consists of 15 residues. Germline CDR1 reads MDHEN; CDR2 reads SYDVKM. The V gene lost 3 bases and the J gene lost 2 bases, with 8 bases spanning the gap.

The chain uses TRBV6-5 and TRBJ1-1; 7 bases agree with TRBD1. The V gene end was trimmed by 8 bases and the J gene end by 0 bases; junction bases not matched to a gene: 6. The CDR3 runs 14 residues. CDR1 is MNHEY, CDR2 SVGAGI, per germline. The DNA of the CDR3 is TGTGCCAGCCGACAGGGCGCAGTGAACACTGAAGCTTTCTTT. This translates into CASRQGAVNTEAFF.

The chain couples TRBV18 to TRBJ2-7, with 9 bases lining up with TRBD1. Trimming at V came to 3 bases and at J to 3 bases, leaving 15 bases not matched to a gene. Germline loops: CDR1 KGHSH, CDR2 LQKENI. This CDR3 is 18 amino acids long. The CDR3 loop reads CASSPGQGVPQGLYEQYF. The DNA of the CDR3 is TGTGCCAGCTCACCGGGACAGGGAGTCCCCCAGGGTCTCTACGAGCAGTACTTC.

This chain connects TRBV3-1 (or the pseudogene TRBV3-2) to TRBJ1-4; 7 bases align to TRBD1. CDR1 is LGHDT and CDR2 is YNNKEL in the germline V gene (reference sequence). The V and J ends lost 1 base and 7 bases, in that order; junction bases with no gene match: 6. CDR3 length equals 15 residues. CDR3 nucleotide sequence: TGTGCCAGCAGCCAAGGTCCAGGGGGTGGTGAAAAACTGTTTTTT. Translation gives CASSQGPGGGEKLFF.

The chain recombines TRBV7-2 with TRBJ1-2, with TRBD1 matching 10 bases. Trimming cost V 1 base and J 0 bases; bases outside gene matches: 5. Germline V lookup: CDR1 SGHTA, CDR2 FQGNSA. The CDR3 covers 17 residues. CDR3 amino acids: CASSLGGTGVANYGYTF. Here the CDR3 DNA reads TGTGCCAGCAGCTTAGGGGGGACAGGGGTAGCTAACTATGGCTACACCTTC.

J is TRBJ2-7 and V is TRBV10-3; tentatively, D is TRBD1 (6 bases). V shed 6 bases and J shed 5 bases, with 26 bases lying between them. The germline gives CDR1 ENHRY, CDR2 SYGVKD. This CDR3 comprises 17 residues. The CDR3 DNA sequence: TGTGCCATCAGCGGGACACATCTCGACAGTGGTTCCCACGAGCAGTACTTC. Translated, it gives CAISGTHLDSGSHEQYF.

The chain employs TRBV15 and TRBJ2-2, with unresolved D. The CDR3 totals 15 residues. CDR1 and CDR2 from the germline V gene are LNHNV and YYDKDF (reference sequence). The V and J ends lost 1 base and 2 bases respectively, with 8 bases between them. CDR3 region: CATSRGAVNTGELFF. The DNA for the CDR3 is TGTGCCACCAGCAGAGGGGCTGTAAACACCGGGGAGCTGTTTTTT.

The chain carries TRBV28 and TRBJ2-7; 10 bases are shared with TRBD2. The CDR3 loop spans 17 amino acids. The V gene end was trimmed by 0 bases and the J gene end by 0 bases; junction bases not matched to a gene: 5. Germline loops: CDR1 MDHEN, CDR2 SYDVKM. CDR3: CASSLWRLAGDSYEQYF. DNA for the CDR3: TGTGCCAGCAGTTTATGGCGGCTAGCGGGAGACTCCTACGAGCAGTACTTC.

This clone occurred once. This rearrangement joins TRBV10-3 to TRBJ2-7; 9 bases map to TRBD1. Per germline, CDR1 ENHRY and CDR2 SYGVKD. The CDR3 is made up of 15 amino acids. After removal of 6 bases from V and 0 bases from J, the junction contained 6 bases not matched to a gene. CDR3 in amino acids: CAIRGDRASSYEQYF. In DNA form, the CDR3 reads TGTGCCATCAGGGGGGACAGGGCTTCCTCCTACGAGCAGTACTTC.

The CDR3 reads CASSQAYEQYF. The CDR3 region has the DNA TGTGCCAGTAGTCAGGCCTACGAGCAGTACTTC. V and J are TRBV19 and TRBJ2-7, with D unresolved. In germline, CDR1 is LNHDA, CDR2 SQIVND (reference sequence). The CDR3 consists of 11 residues. With 5 bases removed from V and 2 bases from J, the gap between germline ends came to 4 bases.

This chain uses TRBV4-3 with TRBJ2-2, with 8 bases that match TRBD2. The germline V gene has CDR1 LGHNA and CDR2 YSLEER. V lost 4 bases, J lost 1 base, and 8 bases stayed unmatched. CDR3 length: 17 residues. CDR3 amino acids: CASSRSSGRGNTGELFF. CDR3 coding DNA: TGCGCCAGCAGCCGGTCAAGCGGGAGAGGGAACACCGGGGAGCTGTTTTTT.

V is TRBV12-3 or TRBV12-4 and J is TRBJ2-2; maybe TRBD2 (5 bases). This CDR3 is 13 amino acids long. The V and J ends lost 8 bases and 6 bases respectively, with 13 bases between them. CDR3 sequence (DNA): TGTGCCAGCCGCCCTACTAGTCCCGGGGAGCTGTTTTTT. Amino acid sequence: CASRPTSPGELFF.

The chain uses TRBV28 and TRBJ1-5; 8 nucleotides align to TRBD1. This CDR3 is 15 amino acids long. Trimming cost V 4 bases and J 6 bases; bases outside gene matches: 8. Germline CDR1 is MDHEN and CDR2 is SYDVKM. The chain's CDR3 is CASSSCSGGCQPQHF. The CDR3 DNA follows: TGTGCCAGCAGTTCGTGTTCAGGGGGCTGTCAGCCCCAGCATTTT.

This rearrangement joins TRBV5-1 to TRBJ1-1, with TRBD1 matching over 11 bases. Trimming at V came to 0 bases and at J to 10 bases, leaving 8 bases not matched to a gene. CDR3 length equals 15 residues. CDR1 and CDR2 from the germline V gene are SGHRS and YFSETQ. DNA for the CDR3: TGCGCCAGCAGCTTGGGCAGCGGACAGGGGGCGCGAGCTTTCTTT. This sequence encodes CASSLGSGQGARAFF.

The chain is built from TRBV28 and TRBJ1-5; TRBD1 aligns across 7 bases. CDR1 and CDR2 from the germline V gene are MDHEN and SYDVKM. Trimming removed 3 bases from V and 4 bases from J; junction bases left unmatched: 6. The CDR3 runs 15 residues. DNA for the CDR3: TGTGCCAGCAGTTTGTCCGGGACAGTAAATCAGCCCCAGCATTTT. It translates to CASSLSGTVNQPQHF.

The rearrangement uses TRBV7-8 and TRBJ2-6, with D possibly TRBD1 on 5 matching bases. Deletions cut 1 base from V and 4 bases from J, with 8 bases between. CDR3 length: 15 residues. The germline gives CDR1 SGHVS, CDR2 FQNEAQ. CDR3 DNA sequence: TGTGCCAGCAGCTTAGGGGGCAACGGGGCCAACGTCCTGACTTTC. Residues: CASSLGGNGANVLTF.

CDR3 bases: TGCAGCGTGGGACTAGCGGGAAACACCGGGGAGCTGTTTTTT. The encoded protein is CSVGLAGNTGELFF. The chain couples TRBV29-1 to TRBJ2-2; 13 bases agree with TRBD2. The trim removed 6 bases at V and 2 bases at J, leaving 0 bases unmatched. This CDR3 contains 14 residues. CDR1 SQVTM and CDR2 ANQGSEA come from the germline V gene.